Listed below are T cell receptor beta chains from one sample, sequenced in a study of cytomegalovirus exposure and HLA in healthy donors. The table came from immunoSEQ multiplex PCR; TCRdb's copy has only in-frame clones and leaves some out. The sample includes over 100,000 clones, just over 65% of them seen just once. The sequencing input was PBMCs. These receptors came from a man younger than 35 in good health and CMV-seronegative. The CDR3 runs from the conserved cysteine through the conserved F or W. Each record gives: clone size, J gene, D gene, V gene, CDR3 DNA, CDR3 protein. D genes are given only for firm matches. The size of a clone is reported for some rows only, either as once, few or many, or as a class for expanded clones.

clone size: NA; J gene: TRBJ2-4; D gene: NA; V gene: TRBV30; CDR3 DNA: TGTGCCTGGAGTGATTCGGGAACCTTATTTCTAGCCAAAAACATTCAGTACTTC; CDR3 protein: CAWSDSGTLFLAKNIQYF
clone size: NA; J gene: TRBJ1-2; D gene: NA; V gene: TRBV6-5; CDR3 DNA: TGTGCCAGCAGTTACGTTAGCCCCCCGGGTGGCTACACCTTC; CDR3 protein: CASSYVSPPGGYTF
clone size: NA; J gene: TRBJ1-2; D gene: NA; V gene: TRBV29-1; CDR3 DNA: TGCAGCTCCCAACAGGGAAATGGCTACACCTTC; CDR3 protein: CSSQQGNGYTF
clone size: NA; J gene: TRBJ1-4; D gene: NA; V gene: TRBV6-5; CDR3 DNA: TGTGCCAGCAGTTACCTCAGGGCAACTAATGAAAAACTGTTTTTT; CDR3 protein: CASSYLRATNEKLFF
clone size: NA; J gene: TRBJ2-7; D gene: TRBD2; V gene: TRBV5-4; CDR3 DNA: TGTGCCAGCAGCGCGGGACTAGCGGAATACGAGCAGTACTTC; CDR3 protein: CASSAGLAEYEQYF
clone size: NA; J gene: TRBJ2-7; D gene: NA; V gene: TRBV19; CDR3 DNA: TGTGCCAGTAGTATTGGAGGGGGGGCCTACGAGCAGTACTTC; CDR3 protein: CASSIGGGAYEQYF
clone size: NA; J gene: TRBJ2-3; D gene: NA; V gene: TRBV19; CDR3 DNA: TGTGCCAGTAGTACGTCGGATACGCAGTATTTT; CDR3 protein: CASSTSDTQYF
clone size: NA; J gene: TRBJ1-3; D gene: TRBD1; V gene: TRBV29-1; CDR3 DNA: TGCAGCGGACAGGGCTCTGGAAACACCATATATTTT; CDR3 protein: CSGQGSGNTIYF
clone size: NA; J gene: TRBJ1-1; D gene: NA; V gene: TRBV7-9; CDR3 DNA: TGTGCCAGCAGCTTATCGAGGGGAGGGAGCCCTGAAGCTTTCTTT; CDR3 protein: CASSLSRGGSPEAFF
clone size: few; J gene: TRBJ2-7; D gene: NA; V gene: TRBV28; CDR3 DNA: TGTGCCAGCAGTTTTTCCCGGGACACACTACACTACGAGCAGTACTTC; CDR3 protein: CASSFSRDTLHYEQYF
clone size: NA; J gene: TRBJ2-3; D gene: NA; V gene: TRBV6-1; CDR3 DNA: TGTGCCAGCAGTGTCGGGGATGGTGCAGATACGCAGTATTTT; CDR3 protein: CASSVGDGADTQYF
clone size: NA; J gene: TRBJ1-3; D gene: NA; V gene: TRBV28; CDR3 DNA: TGTGCCAGCCGCCCTGGACAGTCTGGAAACACCATATATTTT; CDR3 protein: CASRPGQSGNTIYF
clone size: few; J gene: TRBJ1-5; D gene: TRBD1; V gene: TRBV2; CDR3 DNA: TGTGCCAGCAGTTTTTGGGACAGGGGCAATCAGCCCCAGCATTTT; CDR3 protein: CASSFWDRGNQPQHF
clone size: NA; J gene: TRBJ1-5; D gene: NA; V gene: TRBV28; CDR3 DNA: TGTGCCAGCAGTTTCCAGGGGTTGCGCCAGCCCCAGCATTTT; CDR3 protein: CASSFQGLRQPQHF
clone size: NA; J gene: TRBJ2-1; D gene: TRBD2; V gene: TRBV18; CDR3 DNA: TGTGCCAGCTCACCAAGGGAGGGAGTGGTAGGTGAGCAGTTCTTC; CDR3 protein: CASSPREGVVGEQFF
clone size: NA; J gene: TRBJ1-4; D gene: NA; V gene: TRBV7-9; CDR3 DNA: TGTGCCAGCAGCTTAGTTGTTCGCGGGGACGCTGAAAAACTGTTTTTT; CDR3 protein: CASSLVVRGDAEKLFF
clone size: NA; J gene: TRBJ1-1; D gene: NA; V gene: TRBV27; CDR3 DNA: TGTGCCAGCAGTTTGTCCCCCCTCGCTGAAGCTTTCTTT; CDR3 protein: CASSLSPLAEAFF
clone size: NA; J gene: TRBJ1-2; D gene: NA; V gene: TRBV9; CDR3 DNA: TGTGCCAGCAGCGTAACAGGGTACTATGGCTACACCTTC; CDR3 protein: CASSVTGYYGYTF
clone size: NA; J gene: TRBJ1-5; D gene: NA; V gene: TRBV30; CDR3 DNA: TGTGCCTGGACTCGGGGTTTGGATCAGCCCCAGCATTTT; CDR3 protein: CAWTRGLDQPQHF
clone size: NA; J gene: TRBJ2-1; D gene: NA; V gene: TRBV18; CDR3 DNA: TGTGCCAGCTCACCAGGGCGGGGTAGAGAGCAGTTCTTC; CDR3 protein: CASSPGRGREQFF
clone size: NA; J gene: TRBJ2-7; D gene: NA; V gene: TRBV4-1; CDR3 DNA: TGCGCCAGCAGCCAAGTCCGGGGCTACGAGCAGTACTTC; CDR3 protein: CASSQVRGYEQYF
clone size: NA; J gene: TRBJ1-4; D gene: NA; V gene: TRBV6-5; CDR3 DNA: TGTGCCAGCAGTCCCTTGGACGGGAGTAGGAAAAAACTGTTTTTT; CDR3 protein: CASSPLDGSRKKLFF
clone size: NA; J gene: TRBJ1-2; D gene: NA; V gene: TRBV19; CDR3 DNA: TGTGCCAGTAGTATCGGCAGCAGACTTGGCTACACCTTC; CDR3 protein: CASSIGSRLGYTF
clone size: NA; J gene: TRBJ1-5; D gene: TRBD1; V gene: TRBV19; CDR3 DNA: TGTGCCAGTAGATACCCTCCGGGGACAGCTAGATCAAATCAGCCCCAGCATTTT; CDR3 protein: CASRYPPGTARSNQPQHF
clone size: NA; J gene: TRBJ2-7; D gene: NA; V gene: TRBV7-9; CDR3 DNA: TGTGCCAGCAGCTTCGGGCGGGGACTCCCCTCCTACGAGCAGTACTTC; CDR3 protein: CASSFGRGLPSYEQYF
clone size: NA; J gene: TRBJ1-1; D gene: NA; V gene: TRBV28; CDR3 DNA: TGTGCCAGCAGTCCCCGAGGGTTAATAGGTACTGAAGCTTTCTTT; CDR3 protein: CASSPRGLIGTEAFF
clone size: NA; J gene: TRBJ2-7; D gene: TRBD1; V gene: TRBV7-2; CDR3 DNA: TGTGCCAGCAGCTTAGAGGGGGCCCCCTACGAGCAGTACTTC; CDR3 protein: CASSLEGAPYEQYF
clone size: NA; J gene: TRBJ1-4; D gene: NA; V gene: TRBV2; CDR3 DNA: TGTGCCAGTACTCGGGAAGGTGCAACTAATGAAAAACTGTTTTTT; CDR3 protein: CASTREGATNEKLFF
clone size: NA; J gene: TRBJ2-7; D gene: NA; V gene: TRBV28; CDR3 DNA: TGTGCCAGCAGTTTAGCGGGAAACCTTTACGAGCAGTACTTC; CDR3 protein: CASSLAGNLYEQYF
clone size: NA; J gene: TRBJ2-7; D gene: TRBD2; V gene: TRBV4-3; CDR3 DNA: TGCGCCAGCTCCGGGACTAGCGGCTACGAGCAGTACTTC; CDR3 protein: CASSGTSGYEQYF
clone size: few; J gene: TRBJ2-7; D gene: NA; V gene: TRBV7-8; CDR3 DNA: TGTGCCAGCAGCCGCGCCTCGCTACCCTCCTACGAGCAGTACTTC; CDR3 protein: CASSRASLPSYEQYF
clone size: NA; J gene: TRBJ2-2; D gene: TRBD2; V gene: TRBV25-1; CDR3 DNA: TGTGCCAGCACTAGCGGGACCGGGGAGCTGTTTTTT; CDR3 protein: CASTSGTGELFF
clone size: NA; J gene: TRBJ2-7; D gene: NA; V gene: TRBV27; CDR3 DNA: TGTGCCAGCAGCCCTAGAGGGTGGGAGCAGTACTTC; CDR3 protein: CASSPRGWEQYF
clone size: NA; J gene: TRBJ1-1; D gene: NA; V gene: TRBV30; CDR3 DNA: TGTGCCTGGGGCACAGGTAACACTGAAGCTTTCTTT; CDR3 protein: CAWGTGNTEAFF
clone size: NA; J gene: TRBJ2-3; D gene: TRBD1; V gene: TRBV28; CDR3 DNA: TGTGCCAGCAGTTTCCCCAGGCGACAGGGGAGGAGAGATACGCAGTATTTT; CDR3 protein: CASSFPRRQGRRDTQYF
clone size: once; J gene: TRBJ1-1; D gene: TRBD1; V gene: TRBV28; CDR3 DNA: TGTGCCAGCAGTTTGACCCAACAGGGGGCAGGCACTGAAGCTTTCTTT; CDR3 protein: CASSLTQQGAGTEAFF
clone size: NA; J gene: TRBJ1-2; D gene: NA; V gene: TRBV10-3; CDR3 DNA: TGTGCCATCAGTGCCGGCGGGACGCGCTATGGCTACACCTTC; CDR3 protein: CAISAGGTRYGYTF
clone size: NA; J gene: TRBJ2-7; D gene: TRBD2; V gene: TRBV5-4; CDR3 DNA: TGTGCCAGCAGCCCCACTAGCGGCATCACCTACGAGCAGTACTTC; CDR3 protein: CASSPTSGITYEQYF
clone size: NA; J gene: TRBJ1-5; D gene: NA; V gene: TRBV5-6; CDR3 DNA: TGTGCCAGCAGCCAGAGGGACAATAGCAATCAGCCCCAGCATTTT; CDR3 protein: CASSQRDNSNQPQHF
clone size: once; J gene: TRBJ1-5; D gene: TRBD1; V gene: TRBV6-1; CDR3 DNA: TGTGCCAGCAGGGGACAGAATAGCAATCAGCCCCAGCATTTT; CDR3 protein: CASRGQNSNQPQHF
clone size: NA; J gene: TRBJ2-1; D gene: NA; V gene: TRBV4-1; CDR3 DNA: TGCGCCAGCAGCCCGAGGGAGGCCTTTTACAATGAGCAGTTCTTC; CDR3 protein: CASSPREAFYNEQFF
clone size: few; J gene: TRBJ1-2; D gene: TRBD1; V gene: TRBV19; CDR3 DNA: TGTGCCAGTACTGACCGGGACAGATGGAACTATGGCTACACCTTC; CDR3 protein: CASTDRDRWNYGYTF